These T cell receptor beta chains were read from a single sample in a study of beta chain features in type 1 diabetes. Assay: immunoSEQ multiplex PCR; the TCRdb copy retains only in-frame clones and omits some. The table includes around 300,000 clones, about 7.8% detected once. Material for sequencing was central memory CD4+ T cells from blood. The receptors originated from a woman aged 18-35 years in good health. Both conserved end residues are part of each CDR3. D genes are given only for firm matches. Size is omitted from some rows. Given values are once, few, many or a class for expanded clones.

clone size	D gene	V gene	J gene	CDR3 DNA	CDR3 protein
NA	TRBD1	TRBV5-1	TRBJ2-5	TGCGCCAGCAGCTTGGACAGGGGTGAGACCCAGTACTTC	CASSLDRGETQYF
NA	TRBD1	TRBV30	TRBJ1-1	TGTGCCTGGACTACCCCCGGGACAGCGATGAACACTGAAGCTTTCTTT	CAWTTPGTAMNTEAFF
NA	TRBD1	TRBV11-1	TRBJ1-1	TGTGCCAGCAGCTTGGACAGGGCAGGGAACACTGAAGCTTTCTTT	CASSLDRAGNTEAFF
NA	TRBD1	TRBV30	TRBJ1-2	TGTCTGACAGGGCCGACTAACTATGGCTACACCTTC	CLTGPTNYGYTF
NA	NA	TRBV7-2	TRBJ1-2	TGTGCCAGCAGCCAGGACGGGGGGCCCTCCTATGGCTACACCTTC	CASSQDGGPSYGYTF
few	NA	TRBV7-6	TRBJ2-7	TGTGCCAGCAGCACCTTGGGCGAGCAGTACTTC	CASSTLGEQYF
NA	NA	TRBV7-3	TRBJ2-3	TGTGCCAGCAGCTTAATGGGAGGCACAGATACGCAGTATTTT	CASSLMGGTDTQYF
few	NA	TRBV6-4	TRBJ2-3	TGTGCCAGCAGACCCCAGATGGGAGCTGGGGGTACGCAGTATTTT	CASRPQMGAGGTQYF
many	TRBD1	TRBV15	TRBJ1-2	TGTGCCACCAGCGAGGGGACAGGGGGCGACTATGGCTACACCTTC	CATSEGTGGDYGYTF
many	TRBD2	TRBV7-2	TRBJ2-7	TGTGCCAGCAGCTTAGTCGCTAGCGGGAGAGGGGGATCCTACGAGCAGTACTTC	CASSLVASGRGGSYEQYF
NA	NA	TRBV5-1	TRBJ1-2	TGCGCCAGCAGCCCAGGGACCGCACGGGATGGCTACACCTTC	CASSPGTARDGYTF
NA	NA	TRBV27	TRBJ1-6	TGTGCCAGCAGTTTATTACGGCCGAATAATTCACCCCTCCACTTT	CASSLLRPNNSPLHF
few	NA	TRBV4-3	TRBJ2-5	TGCGCCAGCAGCCAACGCCAAGAAGAGACCCAGTACTTC	CASSQRQEETQYF
many	TRBD1	TRBV11-1	TRBJ2-4	TGTGCCAGCAGCTTTCGGACAGGTCTAGCCAAAAACATTCAGTACTTC	CASSFRTGLAKNIQYF
many	NA	TRBV28	TRBJ1-6	TGTGCCAGCACCGGGGGGCTTGAGTCCCTCCACTTT	CASTGGLESLHF
NA	NA	TRBV5-6	TRBJ1-1	TGTGCCAGCAGCTTGGTGACGAACACTGAAGCTTTCTTT	CASSLVTNTEAFF
few	NA	TRBV25-1	TRBJ2-3	TGTGCCAGCAGTGAATTCAACACCCTCACAGATACGCAGTATTTT	CASSEFNTLTDTQYF
NA	NA	TRBV5-1	TRBJ2-3	TGCGCCAGCAGCTTGATGGTTAGCACAGATACGCAGTATTTT	CASSLMVSTDTQYF
NA	NA	TRBV4-2	TRBJ1-1	TGTGCCAGCAGCCAAGATAAGATCCCAGGGACTGAAGCTTTCTTT	CASSQDKIPGTEAFF
few	NA	TRBV7-9	TRBJ1-5	TGTGCCAGCAGCTCTACCGGAGGTAGCAATCAGCCCCAGCATTTT	CASSSTGGSNQPQHF
few	NA	TRBV10-3	TRBJ2-2	TGTGCCATCAGTGTAGGCGGCGCGAACACCGGGGAGCTGTTTTTT	CAISVGGANTGELFF
NA	TRBD2	TRBV4-3	TRBJ2-1	TGCGCCAGCAGCGGCCGACTAGCGGGGATATACAATGAGCAGTTCTTC	CASSGRLAGIYNEQFF
few	NA	TRBV20-1	TRBJ2-3	TGCAGTGCCCAGCAAAAAGATACGCAGTATTTT	CSAQQKDTQYF
few	NA	TRBV7-2	TRBJ1-3	TGTGCCAGCAGCTTATGGTTGACTGGAAACACCATATATTTT	CASSLWLTGNTIYF
NA	NA	TRBV9	TRBJ2-2	TGTGCCAGCAGCCCCTGGGGCAGGACGAACACCGGGGAGCTGTTTTTT	CASSPWGRTNTGELFF
few	TRBD2	TRBV11-3	TRBJ2-1	TGTGCCAGCAGCCCGGGAGCGGGAGAGGGGCACAATGAGCAGTTCTTC	CASSPGAGEGHNEQFF
NA	NA	TRBV27	TRBJ2-5	TGTACCAGCAGTTTTGGGGGGGAGACCCAGTACTTC	CTSSFGGETQYF
few	NA	TRBV9	TRBJ2-2	TGTGCCAGCAGCGTAGGGGAGACGTTTATGAGCACCGGGGAGCTGTTTTTT	CASSVGETFMSTGELFF
few	TRBD1	TRBV28	TRBJ2-5	TGTGCCAGCAGTTTCGACAGGGATTTTTTGGAGACCCAGTACTTC	CASSFDRDFLETQYF
NA	NA	TRBV29-1	TRBJ1-5	TGCAGCGTGGGGGACGGATACAATCAGCCCCAGCATTTT	CSVGDGYNQPQHF
few	NA	TRBV7-2	TRBJ2-7	TGTGCCAGCAGCTTAGGGGGAGTATCGTCCTACGAGCAGTACTTC	CASSLGGVSSYEQYF
NA	NA	TRBV6-1	TRBJ1-5	TGTGCCAGCCGGAAGGGGTATCAGCCCCAGCATTTT	CASRKGYQPQHF
NA	NA	TRBV28	TRBJ1-5	TGTGCCAGCAGTTTACAATATGGATCCTATAGCAATCAGCCCCAGCATTTT	CASSLQYGSYSNQPQHF
few	TRBD1	TRBV7-2	TRBJ2-5	TGTGCCAGCAGCTTTCGCTCAGGGGGCCAAGAGACCCAGTACTTC	CASSFRSGGQETQYF
NA	NA	TRBV6-6	TRBJ1-1	TGTGCCAGCAGTTACTCCAAACCCACCGCTGAAGCTTTCTTT	CASSYSKPTAEAFF